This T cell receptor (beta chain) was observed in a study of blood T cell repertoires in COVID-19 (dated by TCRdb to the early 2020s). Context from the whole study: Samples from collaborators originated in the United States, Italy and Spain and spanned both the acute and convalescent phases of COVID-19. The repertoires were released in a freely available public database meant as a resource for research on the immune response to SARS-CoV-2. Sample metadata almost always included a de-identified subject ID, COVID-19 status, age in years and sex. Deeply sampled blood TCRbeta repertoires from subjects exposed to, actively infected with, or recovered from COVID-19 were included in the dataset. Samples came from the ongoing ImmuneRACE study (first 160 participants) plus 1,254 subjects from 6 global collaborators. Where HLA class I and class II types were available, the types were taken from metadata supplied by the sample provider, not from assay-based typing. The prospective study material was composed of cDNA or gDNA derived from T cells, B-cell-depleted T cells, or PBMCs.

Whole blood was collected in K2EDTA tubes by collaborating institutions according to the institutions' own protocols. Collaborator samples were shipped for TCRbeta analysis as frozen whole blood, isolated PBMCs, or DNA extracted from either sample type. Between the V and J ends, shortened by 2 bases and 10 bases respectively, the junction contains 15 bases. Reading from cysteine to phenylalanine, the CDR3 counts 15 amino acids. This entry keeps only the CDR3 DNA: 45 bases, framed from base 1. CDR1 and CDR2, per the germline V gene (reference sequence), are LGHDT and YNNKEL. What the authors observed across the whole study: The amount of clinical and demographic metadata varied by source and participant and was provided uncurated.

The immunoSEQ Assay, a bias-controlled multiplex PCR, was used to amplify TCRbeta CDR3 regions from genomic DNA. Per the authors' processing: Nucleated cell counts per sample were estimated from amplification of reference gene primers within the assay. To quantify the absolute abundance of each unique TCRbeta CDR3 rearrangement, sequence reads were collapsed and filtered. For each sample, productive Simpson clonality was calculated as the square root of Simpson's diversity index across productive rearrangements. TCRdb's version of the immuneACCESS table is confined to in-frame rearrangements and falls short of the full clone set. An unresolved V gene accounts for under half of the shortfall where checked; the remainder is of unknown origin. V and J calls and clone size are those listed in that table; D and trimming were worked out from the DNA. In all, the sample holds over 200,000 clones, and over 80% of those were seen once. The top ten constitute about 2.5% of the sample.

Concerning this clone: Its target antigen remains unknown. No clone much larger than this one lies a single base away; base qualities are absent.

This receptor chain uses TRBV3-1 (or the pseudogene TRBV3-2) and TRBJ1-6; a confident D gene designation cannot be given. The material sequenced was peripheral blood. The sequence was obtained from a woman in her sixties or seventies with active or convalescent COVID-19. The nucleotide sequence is TGTGCCAGCAGCCAACTGGACTCCGGGGTATCACCCCTCCACTTT. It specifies CASSQLDSGVSPLHF.